This entry lists 25 T cell receptor beta chains sequenced from one sample in a study of T-cell memory formation after mild COVID-19. TCRdb re-called the 5' RACE reads through MiXCR, storing one row per CDR3 protein. This sample has 410,000 or so distinct CDR3 sequences; less than 25% occur once, and the top ten carry around 13%. The sequenced sample consisted of PBMCs or a T cell subset sorted from them (not recorded which). All receptors come from an adult woman who had mild COVID-19 (a few samples of this study predate the infection). Cell type and time point are not known.

The rearrangement links TRBV3-1 to TRBJ1-2; a weak D match, TRBD1 (6 bases). CDR1 is LGHDT and CDR2 is YNNKEL in the germline V gene (reference sequence). V was trimmed by 0 bases and J by 2 bases, leaving 10 bases between them. The CDR3 sequence is 15 residues long. In DNA form, the CDR3 reads TGTGCCAGCAGCCAAGATAACGGGGGCAACTATGGCTACACCTTC. It encodes CASSQDNGGNYGYTF. Based on the CDR3 plus reference TRBV3-1 and TRBJ1-2, the full variable domain is DTAVSQTPKYLVTQMGNDKSIKCEQNLGHDTMYWYKQDSKKFLKIMFSYNNKELIINETVPNRFSPKSPDKAHLNLHINSLELGDSAVYFCASSQDNGGNYGYTFGSGTRLTVV.

This sequence joins TRBV7-9 and TRBJ2-3; D unresolved. Trimming took 7 bases from V and 2 from J, leaving 7 bases between them. Germline CDR1 reads SEHNR; CDR2 reads FQNEAQ (reference sequence). CDR3 length equals 12 residues. The CDR3 coding sequence is TGTGCCAGCACCCTTTACACAGATACGCAGTATTTT. Protein sequence: CASTLYTDTQYF.

This clonotype was observed a few times. The chain recombines TRBV7-9 with TRBJ1-1; D may be TRBD1 (5 bases). The V end lost 6 bases, the J end lost 2 bases, and 10 bases lay between the germline ends. CDR3 length equals 13 residues. CDR1 SEHNR and CDR2 FQNEAQ come from the germline V gene (reference sequence). The CDR3 DNA sequence: TGTGCCAGCAGTGGGGGGTACAACACTGAAGCTTTCTTT. Protein product: CASSGGYNTEAFF.

Only a few counts were recorded for this clonotype. V usage is TRBV20-1 and J usage is TRBJ2-2, with TRBD2 as a possible D gene (5 bases). This CDR3 has 14 amino acids. CDR1 and CDR2 from the germline V gene are DFQATT and SNEGSKA (reference sequence). V shed 3 bases and J shed 5 bases, with 13 bases lying between them. The CDR3 sequence: CSASPGVRTGELFF. CDR3 nucleotides: TGCAGTGCTAGCCCCGGGGTTAGAACCGGGGAGCTGTTTTTT.

This chain joins TRBV7-8 and TRBJ1-2; D unclear. Germline V gene lookup returns CDR1 SGHVS and CDR2 FQNEAQ. CDR3 length: 12 residues. V was trimmed by 1 base and J by 4 bases, leaving 4 bases between them. CDR3 sequence: CASSLDIYGYTF. The CDR3, as DNA: TGTGCCAGCAGCTTAGACATCTATGGCTACACCTTC.

The sample holds a few counts of this clonotype. The chain carries TRBV6-6 and TRBJ1-5, with D possibly TRBD1 on 5 matching bases. This CDR3 region has 14 residues. Germline V gene sequence: CDR1 MNHNY, CDR2 SVGAGI (reference sequence). Trimming pared 7 bases from V and 1 base from J, leaving 11 bases between. CDR3 protein: CASISGGSNQPQHF. The CDR3 DNA follows: TGTGCCAGCATTTCCGGGGGGAGCAATCAGCCCCAGCATTTT.

The gene calls are TRBV2 and TRBJ2-7; 8 nucleotides match TRBD2. Looked up from germline, CDR1 is SNHLY and CDR2 is FYNNEI. V lost 7 bases and J lost 6; bases outside the gene matches: 11. The CDR3 is 14 residues long. The CDR3 DNA follows: TGTGCCAGCATCGATCGGGGACTAGTGATCGAGCAGTACTTC. It translates to CASIDRGLVIEQYF.

Ten or more counts support this clonotype. The chain has TRBV24-1 and TRBJ1-1; possibly TRBD1 for D (6 bases). The V end lost 6 bases, the J end lost 2 bases, and 9 bases lay between the germline ends. The CDR3 contains 13 residues. Germline assignment: CDR1 KGHDR and CDR2 SFDVKD. The CDR3 DNA follows: TGTGCCACCAGTACAGGGCCAAACACTGAAGCTTTCTTT. Protein: CATSTGPNTEAFF.

This clonotype was seen more than once but under ten times. The V call is TRBV12-3 or TRBV12-4, the J call TRBJ2-7; weak D call: TRBD2 (6 bases). There are 12 residues in the CDR3. V lost 6 bases, J lost 7 bases, and 13 bases lay in between. As DNA, the CDR3 is TGTGCCAGCAGCCTGACGGGGGAAGAGCAGTACTTC. Translating it yields CASSLTGEEQYF.

This clonotype occurred many times. This rearrangement joins TRBV20-1 to TRBJ2-7, with D hard to call. V gave up 3 bases and J gave up 5 bases, with 8 bases separating them. The CDR3 loop spans 11 amino acids. In germline, CDR1 is DFQATT, CDR2 SNEGSKA (reference sequence). CDR3 in amino acids: CSARARNEQYF. The CDR3 DNA is TGCAGTGCTAGGGCCAGGAACGAGCAGTACTTC.

This clonotype was counted a few times. The chain carries TRBV7-9 and TRBJ2-2, with D unclear. V dropped 4 bases and J dropped 4 bases, with 7 bases sitting between them. Germline lookup yields CDR1 SEHNR and CDR2 FQNEAQ (reference sequence). This CDR3 is built from 13 residues. The CDR3, as DNA: TGTGCCAGCAGCTCCGTTTTCACCGGGGAGCTGTTTTTT. This codes for CASSSVFTGELFF.

V and J are TRBV7-9 and TRBJ1-1, with D maybe TRBD1 (6 bases). CDR1 is SEHNR, CDR2 FQNEAQ, per germline (reference sequence). The ends were cut back, 1 base at V and 1 base at J, with 13 bases in the middle. The CDR3 consists of 16 residues. The CDR3 spells CASSLGAGVRNTEAFF. The CDR3 DNA reads as TGTGCCAGCAGCTTAGGGGCAGGGGTGAGGAACACTGAAGCTTTCTTT.

This clonotype has a handful of counts. This chain connects TRBV2 to TRBJ2-1, with D perhaps TRBD1 (6 bases). This CDR3 has 15 amino acids. The germline V and J ends were trimmed by 6 bases and 0 bases, with 12 bases remaining between them. Germline CDR1 is SNHLY and CDR2 is FYNNEI. CDR3 sequence (DNA): TGTGCCAGCAGACCCGGGACACTCTCCTACAATGAGCAGTTCTTC. Protein sequence: CASRPGTLSYNEQFF.

V gene TRBV20-1 combines with J gene TRBJ1-5; D gene unclear. CDR1 and CDR2 (germline): DFQATT, SNEGSKA (reference sequence). CDR3 length: 14 amino acids. Trimming removed 2 bases at V and 0 bases at J, with 8 bases between. Here the CDR3 reads CSARQLYSNQPQHF. As DNA, the CDR3 is TGCAGTGCTAGACAGCTATATAGCAATCAGCCCCAGCATTTT.

This chain joins TRBV6-5 and TRBJ1-6; 7 bases are shared with TRBD1. Germline V gene sequence: CDR1 MNHEY, CDR2 SVGAGI. This CDR3 is built from 16 residues. V lost 5 bases and J lost 8; bases outside the gene matches: 12. The CDR3 sequence: CASSPAGGVLDSPLHF. The CDR3 nucleotides are TGTGCCAGCAGTCCGGCAGGGGGAGTACTGGATTCACCCCTCCACTTT.

This clonotype was counted at least ten times. The rearrangement uses TRBV4-1 and TRBJ2-3; TRBD2 matches 12 bases. Germline V gene lookup returns CDR1 MGHRA and CDR2 YSYEKL. The CDR3 contains 17 residues. V was clipped by 4 bases and J by 5 bases; unmatched bases: 10. CDR3 protein: CASSLLASGGAGDTQYF. Here the CDR3 DNA reads TGCGCCAGCAGCCTCCTTGCTAGCGGGGGGGCGGGAGATACGCAGTATTTT.

This clonotype was recorded a few times. The chain employs TRBV5-1 and TRBJ2-1, with D possibly being TRBD2 (6 bases). The CDR3 is made up of 16 amino acids. The V gene lost 4 bases and the J gene lost 2 bases, with 16 bases spanning the gap. The germline V gene has CDR1 SGHRS and CDR2 YFSETQ. The CDR3 DNA is TGCGCCAGCAGCCCTCCGGGGACTTATGCCTACAATGAGCAGTTCTTC. Encoded protein: CASSPPGTYAYNEQFF.

The gene calls are TRBV7-9 and TRBJ2-5, with 7 bases lining up with TRBD2. Trimming cost V 2 bases and J 5 bases; bases outside gene matches: 8. CDR1 SEHNR and CDR2 FQNEAQ come from the germline V gene (reference sequence). The CDR3 totals 15 residues. In DNA form, the CDR3 reads TGTGCCAGCAGCTTATCACGGGAGGAGAGTGAGACCCAGTACTTC. Protein sequence: CASSLSREESETQYF.

This clonotype was detected only a few times. The J gene is TRBJ1-5, the V gene TRBV4-3; no reliable D call. CDR3 length equals 15 residues. CDR1 is LGHNA, CDR2 YSLEER, per germline. V lost 0 bases and J 7 bases, leaving 13 bases between the germline ends. The CDR3 region has the DNA TGCGCCAGCAGCCAAGACCGGGTACTGCGGCAGCCCCAGCATTTT. It codes for CASSQDRVLRQPQHF.

This clonotype was observed a handful of times. The chain carries TRBV5-1 and TRBJ1-3, with TRBD1 matching 7 bases. V dropped 4 bases and J dropped 0; count of bases not matched to a gene: 10. CDR1 is SGHRS and CDR2 is YFSETQ in the germline V gene. The length of the CDR3 is 17 residues. CDR3 nucleotide sequence: TGCGCCAGCAGCAGCGGGACAGCGGGTCTCTCTGGAAACACCATATATTTT. It specifies CASSSGTAGLSGNTIYF. The full variable domain, in which reference TRBV5-1 and TRBJ1-3 provide the parts outside the CDR3, is KAGVTQTPRYLIKTRGQQVTLSCSPISGHRSVSWYQQTPGQGLQFLFEYFSETQRNKGNFPGRFSGRQFSNSRSEMNVSTLELGDSALYLCASSSGTAGLSGNTIYFGEGSWLTVV.

This chain uses TRBV5-1 with TRBJ2-1; 9 nucleotides match TRBD2. The V gene end was trimmed by 0 bases and the J gene end by 3 bases; junction bases not matched to a gene: 10. CDR1 is SGHRS, CDR2 YFSETQ, per germline. CDR3 length equals 18 residues. CDR3 nucleotide sequence: TGCGCCAGCAGCTTGGTTCCGCTAGCGGGGTCCTACTACAATGAGCAGTTCTTC. Protein product: CASSLVPLAGSYYNEQFF. Variable domain in full (rest from reference TRBV5-1 and TRBJ2-1): KAGVTQTPRYLIKTRGQQVTLSCSPISGHRSVSWYQQTPGQGLQFLFEYFSETQRNKGNFPGRFSGRQFSNSRSEMNVSTLELGDSALYLCASSLVPLAGSYYNEQFFGPGTRLTVL.

This clonotype was counted only a few times. J is TRBJ2-3 and V is TRBV20-1; D may match TRBD1 or TRBD2 (5 bases each). The CDR3 runs to 16 residues. The V end lost 5 bases, the J end lost 3 bases, and 21 bases lay between the germline ends. Germline CDR1 reads DFQATT; CDR2 reads SNEGSKA (reference sequence). The CDR3 spells CSAPDWQGEGTDTQYF. The DNA of the CDR3 is TGCAGTGCTCCCGACTGGCAGGGAGAGGGGACAGATACGCAGTATTTT.

The chain is built from TRBV18 and TRBJ1-1; D is perhaps TRBD1 (6 bases). Trimming removed 2 bases at V and 4 bases at J, with 14 bases between. The length of the CDR3 is 15 residues. Germline V gene sequence: CDR1 KGHSH, CDR2 LQKENI. For the CDR3, the DNA is TGTGCCAGCTCACCAGCAAAGGGGGTTGGCACTGAAGCTTTCTTT. Translating gives CASSPAKGVGTEAFF.

The rearrangement joins TRBV6-5 to TRBJ2-5; 8 bases align to TRBD1. The germline CDR1 and CDR2 sequences are MNHEY and SVGAGI. Trimming cost V 4 bases and J 9 bases; bases outside gene matches: 10. This CDR3 region has 14 residues. The CDR3 spells CASSFGTGQGAQYF. The CDR3 DNA follows: TGTGCCAGCAGTTTCGGGACAGGCCAAGGGGCCCAGTACTTC.

This clonotype was counted only a few times. The chain joins TRBV12-3 or TRBV12-4 to TRBJ1-1; D may be TRBD1 (6 bases). This CDR3 region has 13 residues. V was cut by 2 bases and J by 6 bases, with 10 bases left in between. This CDR3 reads CASSLRQAAEAFF. In DNA form, the CDR3 reads TGTGCCAGCAGTTTACGACAGGCGGCTGAAGCTTTCTTT.